This TCR beta chain came from a study of blood T cell repertoires in COVID-19. As for the study in general: COVID-19 samples from acute and convalescent phases originated in the United States, Italy and Spain. Nucleic acid was either cDNA or gDNA, and it came from T cells, B-cell-depleted T cells, or PBMCs.

Unmatched junction bases numbered 2, after V lost 4 bases and J lost 6 bases. The V gene's germline CDR1 is ENHRY and CDR2 SYGVKD. CDR3 length: 13 amino acids. Authors' data handling: Estimates of nucleated cell counts were drawn from the amplification of reference gene primers. Clones were read by immunoSEQ multiplex PCR, and TCRdb kept only the in-frame ones, dropping some. The D gene and trimming were derived from the DNA, and the V and J assignments and clone size from that table. The sample records about 150,000 clones, about 77% being singletons. The specimen sequenced was peripheral blood. The gene calls are TRBV10-3 and TRBJ1-3, with TRBD1 matching 8 bases. This receptor was taken from a man in his 60s with acute or convalescent COVID-19. Here the CDR3 DNA reads TGTGCCATCAGTGCGGGACAGGTAAACACCATATATTTT. Translation: CAISAGQVNTIYF.